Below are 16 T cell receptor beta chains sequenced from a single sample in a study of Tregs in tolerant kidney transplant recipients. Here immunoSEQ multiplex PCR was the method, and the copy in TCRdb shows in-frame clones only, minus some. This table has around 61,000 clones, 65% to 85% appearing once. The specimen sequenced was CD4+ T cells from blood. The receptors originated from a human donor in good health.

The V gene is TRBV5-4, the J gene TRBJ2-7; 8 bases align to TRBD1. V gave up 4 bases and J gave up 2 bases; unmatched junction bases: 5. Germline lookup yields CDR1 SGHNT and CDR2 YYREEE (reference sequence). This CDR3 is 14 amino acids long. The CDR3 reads CASSPWDRTYEQYF. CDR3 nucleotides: TGTGCCAGCAGCCCCTGGGACAGGACCTACGAGCAGTACTTC.

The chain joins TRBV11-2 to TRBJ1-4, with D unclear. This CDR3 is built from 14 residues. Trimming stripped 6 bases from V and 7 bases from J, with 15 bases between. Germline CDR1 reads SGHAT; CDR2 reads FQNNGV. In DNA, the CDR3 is TGTGCCAGCAGGGAAGTTCGGCGGGGTGAAAAACTGTTTTTT. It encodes CASREVRRGEKLFF.

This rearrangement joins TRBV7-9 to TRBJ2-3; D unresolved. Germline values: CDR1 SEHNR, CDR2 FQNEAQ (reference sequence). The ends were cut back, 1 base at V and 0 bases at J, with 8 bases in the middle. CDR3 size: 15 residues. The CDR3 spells CASSLDTRSTDTQYF. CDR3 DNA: TGTGCCAGCAGCTTAGACACCCGGAGCACAGATACGCAGTATTTT.

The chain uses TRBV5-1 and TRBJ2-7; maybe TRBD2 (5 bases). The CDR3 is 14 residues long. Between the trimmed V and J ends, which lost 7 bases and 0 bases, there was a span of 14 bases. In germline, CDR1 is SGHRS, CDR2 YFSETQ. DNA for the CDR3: TGCGCCAGCGGCCAGCGGCCTAACTCCTACGAGCAGTACTTC. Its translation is CASGQRPNSYEQYF.

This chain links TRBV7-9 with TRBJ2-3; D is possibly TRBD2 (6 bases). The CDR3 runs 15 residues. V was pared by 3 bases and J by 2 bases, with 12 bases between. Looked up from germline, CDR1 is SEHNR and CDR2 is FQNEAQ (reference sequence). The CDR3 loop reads CASSFKRAPTDTQYF. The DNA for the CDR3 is TGTGCCAGCAGCTTCAAGCGGGCACCCACAGATACGCAGTATTTT. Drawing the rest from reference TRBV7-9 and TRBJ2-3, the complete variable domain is DTGVSQNPRHKITKRGQNVTFRCDPISEHNRLYWYRQTLGQGPEFLTYFQNEAQLEKSRLLSDRFSAERPKGSFSTLEIQRTEQGDSAMYLCASSFKRAPTDTQYFGPGTRLTVL.

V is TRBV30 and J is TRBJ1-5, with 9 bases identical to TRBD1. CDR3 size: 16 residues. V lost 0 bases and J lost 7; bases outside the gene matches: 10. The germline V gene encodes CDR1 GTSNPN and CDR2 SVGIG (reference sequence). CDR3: CAWSVRGGTGTQPQHF. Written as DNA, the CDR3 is TGTGCCTGGAGTGTACGGGGTGGGACAGGGACCCAGCCCCAGCATTTT.

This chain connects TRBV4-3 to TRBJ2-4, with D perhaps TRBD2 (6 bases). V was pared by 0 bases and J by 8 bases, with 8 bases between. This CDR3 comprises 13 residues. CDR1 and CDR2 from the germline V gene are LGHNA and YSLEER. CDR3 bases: TGCGCCAGCAGCCAAGACAGGGAGGACATTCAGTACTTC. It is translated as CASSQDREDIQYF.

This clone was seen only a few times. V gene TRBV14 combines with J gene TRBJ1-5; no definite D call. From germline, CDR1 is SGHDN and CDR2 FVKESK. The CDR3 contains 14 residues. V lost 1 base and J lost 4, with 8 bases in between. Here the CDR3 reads CASSQGGGNQPQHF. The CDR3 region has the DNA TGTGCCAGCAGCCAAGGGGGTGGGAATCAGCCCCAGCATTTT.

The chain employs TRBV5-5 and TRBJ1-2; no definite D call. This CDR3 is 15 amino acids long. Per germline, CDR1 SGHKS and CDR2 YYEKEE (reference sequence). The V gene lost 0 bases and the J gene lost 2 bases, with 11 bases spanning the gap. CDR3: CASSLVLTQNYGYTF. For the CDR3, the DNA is TGTGCCAGCAGCTTGGTCCTCACCCAAAACTATGGCTACACCTTC.

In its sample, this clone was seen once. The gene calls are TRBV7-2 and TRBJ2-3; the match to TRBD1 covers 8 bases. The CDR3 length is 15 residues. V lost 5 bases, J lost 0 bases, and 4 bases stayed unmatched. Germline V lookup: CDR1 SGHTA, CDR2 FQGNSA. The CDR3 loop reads CASSRGDRSTDTQYF. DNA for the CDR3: TGTGCCAGCAGCCGAGGGGACAGGAGCACAGATACGCAGTATTTT.

The CDR3: CSRRGTGELFF. The CDR3 DNA reads TGCAGCCGACGGGGCACCGGGGAGCTGTTTTTT. The V call is TRBV20-1, the J call TRBJ2-2; D possibly corresponds to TRBD2 (5 bases). The CDR3 extends over 11 amino acids. The germline gives CDR1 DFQATT, CDR2 SNEGSKA (reference sequence).

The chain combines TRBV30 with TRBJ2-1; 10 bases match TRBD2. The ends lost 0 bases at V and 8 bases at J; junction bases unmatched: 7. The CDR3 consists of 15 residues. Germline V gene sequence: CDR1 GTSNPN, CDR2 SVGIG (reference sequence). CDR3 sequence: CAWSVELAGSDEQFF. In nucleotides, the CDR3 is TGTGCCTGGAGTGTGGAACTAGCGGGATCTGATGAGCAGTTCTTC.

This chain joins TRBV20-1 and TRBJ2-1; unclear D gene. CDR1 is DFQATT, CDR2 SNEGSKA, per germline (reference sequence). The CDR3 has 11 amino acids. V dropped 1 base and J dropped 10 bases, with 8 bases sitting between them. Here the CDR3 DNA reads TGCAGTGCTAGAGTTATCACCGAGCAGTTCTTC. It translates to CSARVITEQFF.

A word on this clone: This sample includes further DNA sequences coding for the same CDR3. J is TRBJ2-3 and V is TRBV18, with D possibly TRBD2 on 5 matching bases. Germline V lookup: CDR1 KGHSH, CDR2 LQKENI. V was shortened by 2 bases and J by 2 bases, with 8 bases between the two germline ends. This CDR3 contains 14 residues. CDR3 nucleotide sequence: TGTGCCAGCTCACCAACTAGGGACACAGATACGCAGTATTTT. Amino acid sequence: CASSPTRDTDTQYF.

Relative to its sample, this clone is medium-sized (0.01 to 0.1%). CDR3 in amino acids: CASSLAPDRVATNEKLFF. In DNA form, the CDR3 reads TGTGCCAGCAGCTTAGCTCCTGACAGGGTTGCAACTAATGAAAAACTGTTTTTT. This chain joins TRBV7-2 and TRBJ1-4, with 7 nucleotides matching TRBD1. Germline-derived CDR1 and CDR2 are SGHTA and FQGNSA. V trimming: 0 bases; J trimming: 0 bases; junction bases outside the gene matches: 7. The CDR3 is 18 residues long. Supplemented by reference TRBV7-2 and TRBJ1-4, the full variable domain reads GAGVSQSPSNKVTEKGKDVELRCDPISGHTALYWYRQSLGQGLEFLIYFQGNSAPDKSGLPSDRFSAERTGGSVSTLTIQRTQQEDSAVYLCASSLAPDRVATNEKLFFGSGTQLSVL.

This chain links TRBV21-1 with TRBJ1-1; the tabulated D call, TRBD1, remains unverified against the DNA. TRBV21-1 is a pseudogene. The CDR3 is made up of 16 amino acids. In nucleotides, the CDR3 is TGTGCCAGCAGCAATACCCTCGGACAGGGTACAAGAAAAGCTTTCTTT. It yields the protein CASSNTLGQGTRKAFF.